This TCR beta chain was identified in a study of technical replicates of blood from several donors. The data were produced by immunoSEQ multiplex PCR, yet TCRdb's version contains in-frame clones alone and is incomplete. The sample carries around 81,000 clones, 75% to 85% recorded once. The sample holds many counts of this clone. V gave up 3 bases and J gave up 6 bases; unmatched junction bases: 10. The germline gives CDR1 SNHLY, CDR2 FYNNEI. This CDR3 contains 15 residues. This TCR was sampled from a human donor in good health. Some clones in this sample may be carry-over from other donors' samples. V is TRBV2 and J is TRBJ2-7; 8 positions match TRBD2. Sequenced: PBMCs. The CDR3 DNA reads as TGTGCCAGCAGTGAGGCGGGACTAGTCAGCGGCGAGCAGTACTTC. It translates to CASSEAGLVSGEQYF.